This TCR beta chain was obtained from a study of blood T cell repertoires in COVID-19. Study-wide background: Donors in the United States, Italy and Spain gave samples during acute or convalescent COVID-19. PBMCs, B-cell-depleted T cells, or T cells provided the cDNA or gDNA that made up the material.

Original handling: How many nucleated cells were present was estimated from reference gene primer amplification. TCRdb's copy holds only in-frame clones and misses some; the assay was immunoSEQ multiplex PCR. V and J calls and clone size are copied from that table; D and trimming were computed from the DNA. Seen here are roughly 280,000 clones, roughly 90% observed once, and the top ten hold under 2.5%. Germline CDR1 and CDR2: SEHNR and FQNEAQ (reference sequence). V gave up 5 bases and J gave up 3 bases, with 14 bases separating them. The CDR3 totals 14 residues. Sequenced material: peripheral blood. The source of this sequence is a man between 45 and 60 years old with acute or convalescent COVID-19. The rearrangement uses TRBV7-9 and TRBJ2-7; maybe TRBD1 (5 bases). DNA of the CDR3: TGTGCCAGCAGCCCAGGACAATACTTCTACGAGCAGTACTTC. Its translation is CASSPGQYFYEQYF.